This is a list of T cell receptor beta chains from one sample in a study of human T cells and chemical hapten exposure. TCRdb processed the RACE reads anew with MiXCR; each CDR3 protein has one entry. The sample yields about 69,000 distinct CDR3 sequences, around a tenth seen once. The material sequenced was whole blood, taken in connection with sensitization to the hapten diphenylcyclopropenone (DPC). The receptors were sampled from a woman aged 50 to 65 with alopecia areata. Some clones in this sample may be carry-over from other donors' samples. Both conserved end residues are part of each CDR3. The listing skips clone size in some rows; elsewhere it reads once, few, many or a size class.

cdr3_length clone_size v_call cdr3_aa
16 many TRBV14 CASSPLAGGLTYEQYF
16 many TRBV18 CASSAQPGTVLETQYF
16 . TRBV11-2 CASNRLAGTPVETQYF
11 . TRBV29-1 CSVDRDNEQFF
12 . TRBV7-9 CASSFPNRPQHF
14 . TRBV2 CASSEDQGTVEAFF
14 few TRBV15 CATSRGSLQRGYTF
13 many TRBV30 CAWRHSGANVLTF
15 many TRBV20-1 CSAQPGQGYTDTQYF
15 many TRBV18 CASSPTDSSNQPQHF
14 few TRBV6-5 CASRRTGIEREAFF
17 . TRBV10-2 CASSESRTGFGNQPQHF
13 . TRBV2 CASRDAGADTQYF
13 . TRBV6-1 CASSEFAINEQFF
13 . TRBV5-5 CASSLVGAQAIEF
16 many TRBV3-1 CASSPGLAGGYNEQFF
15 . TRBV11-2 CASSSPGSPRETQYF
14 many TRBV7-2 CASSFGNGGNEQFF
14 . TRBV7-2 CASSLATGQETQYF
16 . TRBV7-8 CASSPLLAGVYNEQFF
14 . TRBV20-1 CSASRASGINEQYF
16 few TRBV11-2 CASSLVLAAYTDTQYF
16 many TRBV6-6 CASSYSISGDRNEQYF
12 . TRBV2 CASRLTGSGYTF
16 few TRBV20-1 CSARIGGLASSYEQYF
14 many TRBV28 CASRLAGGLEEQYF
13 many TRBV12-3/TRBV12-4 CASSRTANSPLHF
15 few TRBV27 CASSLQGLSYNEQFF
14 . TRBV15 CATSSRGAGNTIYF
14 . TRBV5-1 CASSFQGAFDEAFF
14 . TRBV3-1 CASSQDSSTDTQYF
15 few TRBV9 CASSARRTGGDTQYF
14 few TRBV11-2 CASSLNRQWEKLFF
15 few TRBV5-1 CASSQAGGADSPLHF
15 many TRBV3-1 CASSQTGGGYNEQFF
13 . TRBV30 CAWSRAGDTEAFF
14 . TRBV29-1 CSVVATGRDTEAFF
20 many TRBV12-3/TRBV12-4 CASSLGGARGRSSYNSPLHF
12 many TRBV28 CASRVSNQPQHF
13 . TRBV29-1 CSAASSGTYEQYF
15 many TRBV18 CASSPSASNREGYTF
18 many TRBV7-2 CASSLVGTSGRSSYEQYF
11 many TRBV3-1 CASGSTEKLFF
14 many TRBV12-3/TRBV12-4 CASTTAGFTDTQYF
20 many TRBV5-1 CASSLGVAGIASKPHYEQYF
15 many TRBV3-1 CASSPGQAYQETQYF
12 many TRBV7-9 CASSLGVTEAFF
13 . TRBV3-1 CASSQVIRAEQYF
15 . TRBV7-8 CASSSSTGIGNTIYF